The rows below give T cell receptor beta chains drawn from one sample of a study of OX40 agonist ivuxolimab in advanced cancers. Libraries were prepared by immunoSEQ multiplex PCR; TCRdb keeps only in-frame clonotypes and omits some of them. The sample has 85,000 to 95,000 clones, approximately 89% seen once. Sequenced here: CD4+ or CD8+ T cells sorted from blood, sampled in a trial of the OX40 agonist ivuxolimab. These receptor sequences come from an adult with an advanced solid tumor such as melanoma, head and neck, liver or kidney cancer. Each CDR3 is given with its conserved first and last residue. A D gene is named only where the DNA matches it firmly. Rows may omit the clone size; those that give it use once, few, many or a size class.

cdr3_nt,cdr3_aa,d_call,v_call,clone_size,j_call
TGCGCCAGCAGCCAAGATGGGTACACTGAAGCTTTCTTT,CASSQDGYTEAFF,-,TRBV4-1,-,TRBJ1-1
TGCAGTGCTACTGGGGGCACTGAAGCTTTCTTT,CSATGGTEAFF,-,TRBV20-1,-,TRBJ1-1
TGTGCCAGCACCAGGGAATATGGCTACACCTTC,CASTREYGYTF,-,TRBV2,-,TRBJ1-2
TGTGCCAGCTCACCATTTAAGGTGGGGTCGAACACTGAAGCTTTCTTT,CASSPFKVGSNTEAFF,-,TRBV18,-,TRBJ1-1
TGTGCCAGCAGTTTAGGGAACACCATATATTTT,CASSLGNTIYF,-,TRBV28,-,TRBJ1-3
TGCGCCGGACACGGGGACTACTACGAGCAGTACTTC,CAGHGDYYEQYF,TRBD2,TRBV23-1,-,TRBJ2-7
TGTGCCAGTAGTGGGACAGGGTCCTACGAGCAGTACTTC,CASSGTGSYEQYF,TRBD1,TRBV19,-,TRBJ2-7
TGTGCCAGCAGTTACTCGTGGAACACCGGGGAGCTGTTTTTT,CASSYSWNTGELFF,-,TRBV6-5,-,TRBJ2-2
TGTGCCAGCAGGAACGCAGGCAGGGGTGCCCAGTACTTC,CASRNAGRGAQYF,-,TRBV25-1,-,TRBJ2-5
TGTGCCAGTAGGCGGGACAGGGGAGGAAATGAAAAACTGTTTTTT,CASRRDRGGNEKLFF,TRBD1,TRBV19,-,TRBJ1-4
TGTGCCAGCAGTTTATGGGGGACAGGGGCAAACACTGAAGCTTTCTTT,CASSLWGTGANTEAFF,TRBD1,TRBV27,-,TRBJ1-1
TGTGCCAGCAGTGTACAGGGATCTATGACCGGGGAGCTGTTTTTT,CASSVQGSMTGELFF,-,TRBV9,-,TRBJ2-2
TGTGCCAGCAGCCTTCCCCGAGGGAAAGCTTCCTACGAGCAGTACTTC,CASSLPRGKASYEQYF,-,TRBV7-9,-,TRBJ2-7
TGTGCCAGCTCACCACTCCCCCTGGACGGATCCCTTGAAGCTTTCTTT,CASSPLPLDGSLEAFF,-,TRBV18,-,TRBJ1-1
TGCGCCAGCAGCCAAGAAGACAACTTTGGAAACACCATATATTTT,CASSQEDNFGNTIYF,-,TRBV4-1,-,TRBJ1-3
TGTGCCAGCAGGGGGACAGGGTTCTTCGGGTCGCGAGAAAAACTGTTTTTT,CASRGTGFFGSREKLFF,TRBD1,TRBV2,-,TRBJ1-4
TGTGCCAACAGCCTGGGCAGGGAGCACAATCAGCCCCAGCATTTT,CANSLGREHNQPQHF,-,TRBV4-2,-,TRBJ1-5
TGTGCCAGCAGCCCTAGCGGGAGAGGCACCGGGGAGCTGTTTTTT,CASSPSGRGTGELFF,TRBD2,TRBV7-9,-,TRBJ2-2
TGTGCCAGCAGCTTAGGTGGAAGGGGGAACTATGGCTACACCTTC,CASSLGGRGNYGYTF,-,TRBV7-9,few,TRBJ1-2
TGTGCCTGGAGTCCTTCTGGCGGGACAATAAATGAAAAACTGTTTTTT,CAWSPSGGTINEKLFF,-,TRBV30,-,TRBJ1-4
TGTGCCAGCAGCTCCGGGCGGGGGACAGGGACTTTCTTC,CASSSGRGTGTFF,TRBD1,TRBV7-9,-,TRBJ2-1
TGTGCCAGCAGTCCGAATCCTAGCGGAGACGAGCAGTACTTC,CASSPNPSGDEQYF,TRBD2,TRBV27,-,TRBJ2-7